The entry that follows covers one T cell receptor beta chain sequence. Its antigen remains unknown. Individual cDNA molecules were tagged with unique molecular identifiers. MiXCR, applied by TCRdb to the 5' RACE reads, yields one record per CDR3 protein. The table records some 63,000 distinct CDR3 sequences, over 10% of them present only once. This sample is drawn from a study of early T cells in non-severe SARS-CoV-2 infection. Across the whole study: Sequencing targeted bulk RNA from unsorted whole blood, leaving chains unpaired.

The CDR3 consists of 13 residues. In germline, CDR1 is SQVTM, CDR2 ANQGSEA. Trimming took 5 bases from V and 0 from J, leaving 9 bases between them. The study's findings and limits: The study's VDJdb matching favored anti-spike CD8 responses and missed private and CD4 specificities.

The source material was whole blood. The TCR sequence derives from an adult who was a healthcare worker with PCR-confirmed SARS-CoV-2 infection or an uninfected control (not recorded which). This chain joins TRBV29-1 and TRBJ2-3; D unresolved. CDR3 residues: CSVPRTSTDTQYF. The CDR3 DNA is TGCAGCGTTCCGCGAACTAGCACAGATACGCAGTATTTT.